Below are 5 T cell receptor beta chains sequenced from a single sample in a study of blood T cell repertoires in COVID-19. Assay used: immunoSEQ multiplex PCR; TCRdb lists only in-frame clones, some missing. The profile shows roughly 86,000 clones, around 82% of them singletons. Material for sequencing was peripheral blood. These receptors originate from a woman older than 75 with COVID-19, enrolled during active disease.

CDR3 DNA sequence: TGCGCCAGCAGTCTCCCATCGGGGACCCAGTACTTC. Translating it yields CASSLPSGTQYF. The chain has TRBV23-1 and TRBJ2-5; unclear D gene. TRBV23-1 is known as an ORF, though its function is uncertain. The CDR3 is 12 amino acids. The V end lost 4 bases, the J end lost 7 bases, and 10 bases lay between the germline ends.

The rearrangement joins TRBV3-1 (or the pseudogene TRBV3-2) to TRBJ2-2; D gene unclear. The CDR3 contains 13 residues. V was trimmed by 3 bases and J by 6 bases, leaving 8 bases between them. Per the germline V gene, CDR1 is LGHDT and CDR2 is YNNKEL (reference sequence). Here the CDR3 DNA reads TGTGCCAGCAGCCAGGCCTTGGCCGGGGAGCTGTTTTTT. This codes for CASSQALAGELFF.

V usage is TRBV12-3 or TRBV12-4 and J usage is TRBJ2-7; a weak D match, TRBD2 (5 bases). V gave up 2 bases and J gave up 9 bases, with 8 bases separating them. The CDR3 runs 11 residues. In nucleotides, the CDR3 is TGTGCCAGCAGTTTAAACAGCGGGCAGTACTTC. This codes for CASSLNSGQYF.

The V gene is TRBV30, the J gene TRBJ2-5; 7 bases fit TRBD1. Germline V CDR1 and CDR2: GTSNPN, SVGIG (reference sequence). V was clipped by 5 bases and J by 1 base; unmatched bases: 13. CDR3 length: 16 residues. CDR3 residues: CAWGKGVNRGQETQYF. The CDR3 DNA follows: TGTGCCTGGGGGAAGGGCGTGAACAGGGGCCAAGAGACCCAGTACTTC.

The chain joins TRBV5-6 to TRBJ2-7; the D is unclear. The V gene lost 0 bases and the J gene lost 6 bases, with 4 bases spanning the gap. Germline V CDR1 and CDR2: SGHDT, YYEEEE. The CDR3 totals 11 residues. CDR3 loop: CASSLEREQYF. For the CDR3, the DNA is TGTGCCAGCAGCTTGGAGCGCGAGCAGTACTTC.